This TCR beta chain is from a study of cytomegalovirus exposure and HLA in healthy donors. Study findings and constraints: There was a cluster of highly shared sequence variants that was likely a sequencing artifact.

Concerning this clone itself: The target antigen is unknown.

The CDR3 loop spans 15 amino acids. Unmatched junction bases numbered 4, after V lost 2 bases and J lost 0 bases. CDR1 LGHNA and CDR2 YSLEER come from the germline V gene. Primers included in the PCR were 60 Vbeta and 13 Jbeta primers. Using immunoSEQ multiplex PCR, the repertoire was profiled, and TCRdb retains in-frame clones only, with some absent. Of 140,000 or so clones listed, about 84% were seen once; the top ten hold around 2.5%. This chain links TRBV4-3 with TRBJ2-7; 7 nucleotides line up with TRBD1. The receptor's source is a woman between 18 and 29 years old in good health and CMV-seropositive. Sequenced material: PBMCs. This CDR3 reads CASSQSGQSSYEQYF. The CDR3 coding sequence is TGCGCCAGCAGCCAATCGGGACAGAGCTCCTACGAGCAGTACTTC.